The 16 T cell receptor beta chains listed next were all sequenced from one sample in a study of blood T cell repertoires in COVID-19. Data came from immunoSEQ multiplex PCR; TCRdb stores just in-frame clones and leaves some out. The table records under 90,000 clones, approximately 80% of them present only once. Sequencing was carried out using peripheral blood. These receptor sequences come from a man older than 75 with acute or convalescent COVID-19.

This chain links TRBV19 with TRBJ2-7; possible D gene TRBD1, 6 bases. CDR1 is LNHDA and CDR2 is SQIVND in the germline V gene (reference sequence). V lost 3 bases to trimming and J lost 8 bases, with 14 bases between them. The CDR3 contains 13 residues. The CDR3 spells CASSMEGQFKQYF. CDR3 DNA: TGTGCCAGTAGTATGGAAGGACAGTTTAAGCAGTACTTC.

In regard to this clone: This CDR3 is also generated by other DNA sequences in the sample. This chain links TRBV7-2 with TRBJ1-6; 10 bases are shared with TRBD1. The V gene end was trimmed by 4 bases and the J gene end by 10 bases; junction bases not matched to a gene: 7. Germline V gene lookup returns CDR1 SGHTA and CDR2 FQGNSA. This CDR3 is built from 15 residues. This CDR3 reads CASSSGTGVNSPLHF. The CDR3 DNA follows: TGTGCCAGCAGCTCAGGGACAGGGGTGAACTCACCCCTCCACTTT.

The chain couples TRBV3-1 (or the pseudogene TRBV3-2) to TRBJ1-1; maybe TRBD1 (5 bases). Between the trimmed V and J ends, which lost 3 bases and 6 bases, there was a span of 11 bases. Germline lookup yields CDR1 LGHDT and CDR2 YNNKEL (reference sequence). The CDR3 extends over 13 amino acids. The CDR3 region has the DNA TGTGCCAGCAGCCAGTCGGGGGTCGCTGAAGCTTTCTTT. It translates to CASSQSGVAEAFF.

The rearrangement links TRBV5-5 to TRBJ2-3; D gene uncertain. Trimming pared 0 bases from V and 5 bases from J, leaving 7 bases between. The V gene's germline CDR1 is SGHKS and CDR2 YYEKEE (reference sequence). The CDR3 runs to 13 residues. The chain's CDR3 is CASSLVPRDTQYF. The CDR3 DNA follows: TGTGCCAGCAGCTTGGTCCCTCGAGATACGCAGTATTTT.

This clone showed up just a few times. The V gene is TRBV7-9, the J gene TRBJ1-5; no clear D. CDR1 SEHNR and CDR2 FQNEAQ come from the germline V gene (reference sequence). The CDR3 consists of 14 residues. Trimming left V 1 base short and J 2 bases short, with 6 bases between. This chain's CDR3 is CASSLGLGNQPQHF. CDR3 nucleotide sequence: TGTGCCAGCAGCTTAGGCTTAGGCAATCAGCCCCAGCATTTT.

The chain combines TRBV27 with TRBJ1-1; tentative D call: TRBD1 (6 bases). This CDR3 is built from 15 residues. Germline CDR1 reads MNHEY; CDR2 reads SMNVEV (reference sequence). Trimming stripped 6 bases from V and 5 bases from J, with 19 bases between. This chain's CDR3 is CASRPNREAWTEAFF. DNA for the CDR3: TGTGCCAGCAGGCCAAACAGGGAAGCTTGGACTGAAGCTTTCTTT.

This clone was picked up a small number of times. The CDR3 here is CASSYSRGAKPQHF. The CDR3 DNA reads TGTGCCAGCAGTTACTCGCGGGGGGCGAAGCCCCAGCATTTT. V and J are TRBV6-5 and TRBJ1-5; possibly TRBD1 for D (6 bases). V was shortened by 0 bases and J by 8 bases, with 11 bases between the two germline ends. The V gene's germline CDR1 is MNHEY and CDR2 SVGAGI. This CDR3 is 14 amino acids long.

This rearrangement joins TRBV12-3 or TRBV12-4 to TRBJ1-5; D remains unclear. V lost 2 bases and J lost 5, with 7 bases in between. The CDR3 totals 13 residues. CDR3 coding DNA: TGTGCCAGCAGTTTACTGAGGGATCAGCCCCAGCATTTT. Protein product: CASSLLRDQPQHF.

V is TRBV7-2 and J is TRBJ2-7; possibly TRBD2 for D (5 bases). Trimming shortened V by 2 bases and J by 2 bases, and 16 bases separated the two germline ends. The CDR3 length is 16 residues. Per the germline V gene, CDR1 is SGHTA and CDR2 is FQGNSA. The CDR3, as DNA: TGTGCCAGCAGCTTACGGGGTGAGGGCGGTCCCTACGAGCAGTACTTC. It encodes CASSLRGEGGPYEQYF. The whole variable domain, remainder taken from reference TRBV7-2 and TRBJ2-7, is GAGVSQSPSNKVTEKGKDVELRCDPISGHTALYWYRQSLGQGLEFLIYFQGNSAPDKSGLPSDRFSAERTGGSVSTLTIQRTQQEDSAVYLCASSLRGEGGPYEQYFGPGTRLTVT.

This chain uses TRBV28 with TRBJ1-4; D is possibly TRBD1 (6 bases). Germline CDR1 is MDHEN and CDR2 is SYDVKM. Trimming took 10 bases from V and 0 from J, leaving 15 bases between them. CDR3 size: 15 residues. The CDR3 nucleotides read TGTGCCACCACCTCAGGGGCGGCAACTAATGAAAAACTGTTTTTT. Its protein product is CATTSGAATNEKLFF. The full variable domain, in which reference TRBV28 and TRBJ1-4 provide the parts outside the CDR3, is DVKVTQSSRYLVKRTGEKVFLECVQDMDHENMFWYRQDPGLGLRLIYFSYDVKMKEKGDIPEGYSVSREKKERFSLILESASTNQTSMYLCATTSGAATNEKLFFGSGTQLSVL.

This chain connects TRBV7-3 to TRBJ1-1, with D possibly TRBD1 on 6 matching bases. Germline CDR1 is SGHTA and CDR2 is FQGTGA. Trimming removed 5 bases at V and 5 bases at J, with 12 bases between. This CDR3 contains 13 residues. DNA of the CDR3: TGTGCCAGCAGCCCTCAACAGGGAACTGAAGCTTTCTTT. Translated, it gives CASSPQQGTEAFF.

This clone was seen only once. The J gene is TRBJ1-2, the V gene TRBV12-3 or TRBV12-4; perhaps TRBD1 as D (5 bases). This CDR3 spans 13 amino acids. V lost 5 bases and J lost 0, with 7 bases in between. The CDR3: CASSRTPNYGYTF. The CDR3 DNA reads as TGTGCCAGCAGTAGGACACCTAACTATGGCTACACCTTC.

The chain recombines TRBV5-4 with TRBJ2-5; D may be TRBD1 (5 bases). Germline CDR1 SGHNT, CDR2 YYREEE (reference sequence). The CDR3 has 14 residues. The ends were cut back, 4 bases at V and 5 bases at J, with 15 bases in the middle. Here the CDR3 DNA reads TGTGCCAGCAGCCTCCAGGGATCCTCGGAGACCCAGTACTTC. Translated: CASSLQGSSETQYF.

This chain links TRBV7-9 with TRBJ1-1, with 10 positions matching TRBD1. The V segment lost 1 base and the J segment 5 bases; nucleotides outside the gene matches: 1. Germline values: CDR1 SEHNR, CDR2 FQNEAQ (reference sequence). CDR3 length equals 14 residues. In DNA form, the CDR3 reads TGTGCCAGCAGCTTAGAGGACAGGGGGACTGAAGCTTTCTTT. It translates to CASSLEDRGTEAFF.

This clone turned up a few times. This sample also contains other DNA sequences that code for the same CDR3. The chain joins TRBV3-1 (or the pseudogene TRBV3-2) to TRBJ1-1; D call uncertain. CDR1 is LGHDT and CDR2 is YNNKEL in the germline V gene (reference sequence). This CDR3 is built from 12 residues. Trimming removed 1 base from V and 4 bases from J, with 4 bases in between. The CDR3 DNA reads TGTGCCAGCAGCCAAGCAGGCACTGAAGCTTTCTTT. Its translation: CASSQAGTEAFF.

The CDR3 spells CASSLRQGQTNEKLFF. The DNA of the CDR3 is TGTGCCAGCAGCCTTCGACAGGGACAGACTAATGAAAAACTGTTTTTT. The V gene is TRBV16, the J gene TRBJ1-4; 7 positions agree with TRBD1. Trimming cost V 4 bases and J 2 bases; bases outside gene matches: 7. The CDR3 runs 16 residues. Germline V gives CDR1 KGHSY, CDR2 FQNENV.